The 9 T cell receptor beta chains listed next were all sequenced from one sample in a study of beta chain features in type 1 diabetes. All of the isolated RNA was reverse transcribed, so expressed TCRB transcripts were sequenced. Repertoires were generated with immunoSEQ multiplex PCR, while TCRdb's copy carries only in-frame clones and drops some. The table includes 95,000 to 150,000 clones, 16% detected once. Study observations and caveats: Within each of all four CD4+ subsets, Type 1 diabetes patients had TCRB CDR3s that were moderately but significantly shorter.

These receptors have no identified antigens. The sample comprised central memory CD4+ T cells from blood. Every receptor here comes from a man between 25 and 39 years old with type 1 diabetes.

There are a few counts of this clone. The V and J genes are TRBV10-3 and TRBJ2-6; D is unclear. The germline V gene encodes CDR1 ENHRY and CDR2 SYGVKD. CDR3 length: 12 residues. V was cut by 2 bases and J by 6 bases, with 2 bases left in between. The CDR3 sequence is CAISETANVLTF. For the CDR3, the DNA is TGTGCCATCAGTGAGACGGCCAACGTCCTGACTTTC.

The gene calls are TRBV19 and TRBJ2-7; tentative D call: TRBD2 (6 bases). Germline V gives CDR1 LNHDA, CDR2 SQIVND (reference sequence). V gave up 2 bases and J gave up 0 bases, with 14 bases separating them. The CDR3 totals 16 residues. The CDR3 protein is CASSIRGGGDSYEQYF. DNA for the CDR3: TGTGCCAGTAGTATAAGGGGAGGCGGAGACTCCTACGAGCAGTACTTC.

This clone was detected a few times. This sequence joins TRBV18 and TRBJ1-1, with 8 bases fitting TRBD1. The CDR3 is 13 amino acids. The V gene end was trimmed by 6 bases and the J gene end by 3 bases; junction bases not matched to a gene: 3. Germline loops: CDR1 KGHSH, CDR2 LQKENI. CDR3 residues: CASSLDRDTEAFF. The DNA of the CDR3 is TGTGCCAGCTCCCTGGACAGGGACACTGAAGCTTTCTTT.

For this clone: Since a much larger clone is just one base distant, this may be a read error. This sample includes further DNA sequences coding for the same CDR3. V and J are TRBV18 and TRBJ2-3; no clear D gene. The germline V and J ends were trimmed by 3 bases and 0 bases, with 1 base remaining between them. There are 12 residues in the CDR3. Germline values: CDR1 KGHSH, CDR2 LQKENI. CDR3 bases: TGTGCCAGCTCACCCAGCACAGATACGCAGTATTTT. It translates to CASSPSTDTQYF.

This clone showed up just a few times. The rearrangement links TRBV7-2 to TRBJ2-7; TRBD1 matches at 9 bases. CDR3 length: 17 residues. V lost 4 bases to trimming and J lost 6 bases; unmatched junction nucleotides: 16. Per germline, CDR1 SGHTA and CDR2 FQGNSA. The CDR3: CASSSSSPGTGYGEQYF. For the CDR3, the DNA is TGTGCCAGCAGCTCTTCGTCCCCCGGGACAGGGTATGGCGAGCAGTACTTC.

The V call is TRBV25-1, the J call TRBJ1-1, with unresolved D. The germline V and J ends were trimmed by 4 bases and 2 bases, with 8 bases remaining between them. This CDR3 spans 13 amino acids. CDR1 MGHDK and CDR2 SYGVNS come from the germline V gene. The CDR3 region has the DNA TGTGCCAGCAGTGGAGGCAGCAACACTGAAGCTTTCTTT. This sequence encodes CASSGGSNTEAFF. Variable domain in full (rest from reference TRBV25-1 and TRBJ1-1): EADIYQTPRYLVIGTGKKITLECSQTMGHDKMYWYQQDPGMELHLIHYSYGVNSTEKGDLSSESTVSRIRTEHFPLTLESARPSHTSQYLCASSGGSNTEAFFGQGTRLTVV.

V and J are TRBV18 and TRBJ2-1; D unclear. The CDR3 covers 17 residues. V was clipped by 1 base and J by 4 bases, with 17 bases between them. Germline-derived CDR1 and CDR2 are KGHSH and LQKENI. The CDR3 DNA follows: TGTGCCAGCTCACCACTTCCAAGGTCTCAGCCATACAATGAGCAGTTCTTC. Translated: CASSPLPRSQPYNEQFF.

This clone was observed a handful of times. V usage is TRBV5-4 and J usage is TRBJ1-2, with TRBD1 as a possible D gene (6 bases). The CDR3 length is 13 residues. CDR1 is SGHNT, CDR2 YYREEE, per germline (reference sequence). V lost 5 bases and J 1 base, leaving 9 bases between the germline ends. CDR3 nucleotides: TGTGCCAGCAGTCAGGACAGTAACTATGGCTACACCTTC. This translates into CASSQDSNYGYTF.

The sample holds a few counts of this clone. The rearrangement links TRBV6-6 to TRBJ2-3; D tentatively reads TRBD1 or TRBD2 (5 bases each). The germline gives CDR1 MNHNY, CDR2 SVGAGI (reference sequence). This CDR3 is built from 16 residues. V was cut by 5 bases and J by 4 bases, with 19 bases left in between. The CDR3, as DNA: TGTGCCAGCAGTGGCTGGGGACCTACCTCCGCAGATACGCAGTATTTT. This encodes CASSGWGPTSADTQYF.